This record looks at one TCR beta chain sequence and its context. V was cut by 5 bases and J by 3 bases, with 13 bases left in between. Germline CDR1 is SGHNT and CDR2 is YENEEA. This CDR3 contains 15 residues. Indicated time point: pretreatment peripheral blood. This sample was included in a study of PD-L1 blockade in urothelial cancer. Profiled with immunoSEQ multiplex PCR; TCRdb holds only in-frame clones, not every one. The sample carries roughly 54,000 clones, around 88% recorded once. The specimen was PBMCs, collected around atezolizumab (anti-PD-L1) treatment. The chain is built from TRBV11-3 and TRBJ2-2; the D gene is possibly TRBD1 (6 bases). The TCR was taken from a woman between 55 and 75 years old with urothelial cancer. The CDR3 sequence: CASSPGERDTGELFF. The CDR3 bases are TGTGCCAGCAGCCCAGGGGAACGGGACACCGGGGAGCTGTTTTTT.